Listed below are T cell receptor beta chains from one sample, sequenced in a study of cytotoxic CD8 clonotypes in ibrutinib-treated CLL. TCRdb's copy holds only in-frame clones and misses some; the assay was immunoSEQ multiplex PCR. The sample holds 100,000 to 150,000 clones, over 75% seen once. The sample in question was PBMCs, obtained after 24 months of ibrutinib treatment. These receptors were collected from a human donor with chronic lymphocytic leukemia. The CDR3 runs from the conserved cysteine through the conserved F or W. The D gene is left open where the match is weak. Size values are once, few and many counts, or a class for expanded clones, and some rows have none.

clone size	V gene	J gene	D gene	CDR3 protein	CDR3 DNA
few	TRBV5-6	TRBJ2-5	-	CASSRPATQETQYF	TGTGCCAGCAGCCGCCCAGCAACTCAGGAGACCCAGTACTTC
-	TRBV7-2	TRBJ1-5	TRBD1	CASSTGTGGKSNQPQHF	TGTGCCAGCAGCACCGGGACAGGGGGCAAAAGCAATCAGCCCCAGCATTTT
-	TRBV5-1	TRBJ2-3	TRBD2	CASSAGLAGYSDTQYF	TGCGCCAGCAGCGCCGGACTAGCGGGGTATTCAGATACGCAGTATTTT
once	TRBV5-4	TRBJ1-1	TRBD1	CASSSRDSSPNTEAFF	TGTGCCAGCAGCTCACGGGACAGTTCTCCGAACACTGAAGCTTTCTTT
-	TRBV7-3	TRBJ1-1	-	CASSLNSQNTEAFF	TGTGCCAGCAGCTTAAACAGTCAGAACACTGAAGCTTTCTTT
-	TRBV5-1	TRBJ2-1	-	CASSLSSPEQFF	TGCGCCAGCAGCTTGAGTTCCCCTGAGCAGTTCTTC
-	TRBV25-1	TRBJ1-2	-	CASSDWLTGYGYTF	TGTGCCAGCAGTGATTGGCTAACAGGGTATGGCTACACCTTC
-	TRBV28	TRBJ1-4	TRBD1	CASNPFRGGNEKLFF	TGTGCCAGCAACCCTTTCAGGGGGGGAAATGAAAAACTGTTTTTT
-	TRBV5-1	TRBJ2-3	TRBD1	CASSLGGQGSGTDTQYF	TGCGCCAGCAGCTTGGGAGGACAGGGAAGTGGCACAGATACGCAGTATTTT
few	TRBV6-1	TRBJ2-5	TRBD2	CASRAGGGQETQYF	TGTGCCAGCAGGGCGGGAGGAGGCCAAGAGACCCAGTACTTC
-	TRBV5-1	TRBJ2-2	-	CASSLGAGPNTGELFF	TGCGCCAGCAGCTTGGGGGCAGGCCCGAACACCGGGGAGCTGTTTTTT
-	TRBV7-9	TRBJ2-7	TRBD2	CASSLIIISGTYEQYF	TGTGCCAGCAGCTTAATTATTATTAGCGGGACCTACGAGCAGTACTTC
-	TRBV6-1	TRBJ2-2	TRBD1	CASSAGDRDTGELFF	TGTGCCAGCAGTGCAGGGGACAGGGACACCGGGGAGCTGTTTTTT
-	TRBV2	TRBJ2-3	-	CATDLSRTDTQYF	TGTGCCACCGATTTAAGTCGCACAGATACGCAGTATTTT
once	TRBV10-3	TRBJ2-3	-	CAISESKGRRADTQYF	TGTGCCATCAGTGAGTCTAAGGGGCGCAGGGCAGATACGCAGTATTTT
many	TRBV6-5	TRBJ1-1	-	CASRDGVTEAFF	TGTGCCAGCAGGGACGGAGTGACTGAAGCTTTCTTT
-	TRBV6-5	TRBJ1-5	-	CASSYSSGWNQPQHF	TGTGCCAGCAGTTACTCGAGCGGTTGGAACCAGCCCCAGCATTTT